The entry below describes one TCR beta chain. Per the study methods: Reference gene primer amplification gave nucleated cell count estimates. The repertoire was sequenced with immunoSEQ multiplex PCR; TCRdb's copy has only in-frame clones and lacks some. V and J calls plus clone size are reproduced from that table; the DNA served to infer D and trimming. The table records 150,000 to 200,000 clones, roughly 85% of them present only once. This record belongs to a study of blood T cell repertoires in COVID-19. As for the study in general: Some COVID-19 samples were acute and others convalescent; all came from the United States, Italy and Spain. The analysed material was cDNA or gDNA that came from T cells, B-cell-depleted T cells, or PBMCs.

The germline V gene has CDR1 SGHRS and CDR2 YFSETQ. The CDR3 has 13 amino acids. The V gene lost 7 bases and the J gene lost 1 base, with 12 bases spanning the gap. This sequence was found in a woman aged 30 to 39 with acute or convalescent COVID-19. The sequencing input was peripheral blood. The chain employs TRBV5-1 and TRBJ2-7; a possible D gene is TRBD2 (6 bases). The CDR3 protein is CASPPEGSYEQYF. In DNA form, the CDR3 reads TGCGCCAGCCCCCCGGAGGGATCCTACGAGCAGTACTTC.